This is a list of T cell receptor beta chains from one sample in a study of blood T cell repertoires in COVID-19. The data were produced by immunoSEQ multiplex PCR, yet TCRdb's version contains in-frame clones alone and is incomplete. The sample records tens of thousands of clones, under 90% being singletons. Sample: peripheral blood. The source is a woman in her fifties or sixties with acute or convalescent COVID-19. CDR3s leave out the opening cysteine and the closing phenylalanine or tryptophan. A D gene is named only where the DNA matches it firmly.

cdr3_aa: ASSFSSATSVSDTQY
d_call: TRBD2
j_call: TRBJ2-3
v_call: TRBV28

cdr3_aa: ASSPLVIAGGFNYEQY
d_call: TRBD2
j_call: TRBJ2-7
v_call: TRBV18

cdr3_aa: ASSKGRTGGTTIQETQY
d_call: NA
j_call: TRBJ2-5
v_call: TRBV21-1

cdr3_aa: ASSPRGQGLRGRNQPQH
d_call: TRBD1
j_call: TRBJ1-5
v_call: TRBV7-2

cdr3_aa: ASSPGQGLGEQF
d_call: TRBD1
j_call: TRBJ2-1
v_call: TRBV28

cdr3_aa: ASRSSRGRQPQH
d_call: NA
j_call: TRBJ1-5
v_call: TRBV28

cdr3_aa: ASSGDRASGYT
d_call: TRBD1
j_call: TRBJ1-2
v_call: TRBV25-1

cdr3_aa: ASKEGQGAYEQY
d_call: TRBD1
j_call: TRBJ2-7
v_call: TRBV6-5

cdr3_aa: ALGTREQF
d_call: NA
j_call: TRBJ2-1
v_call: TRBV30

cdr3_aa: ASLGQTNTGELF
d_call: TRBD1
j_call: TRBJ2-2
v_call: TRBV18